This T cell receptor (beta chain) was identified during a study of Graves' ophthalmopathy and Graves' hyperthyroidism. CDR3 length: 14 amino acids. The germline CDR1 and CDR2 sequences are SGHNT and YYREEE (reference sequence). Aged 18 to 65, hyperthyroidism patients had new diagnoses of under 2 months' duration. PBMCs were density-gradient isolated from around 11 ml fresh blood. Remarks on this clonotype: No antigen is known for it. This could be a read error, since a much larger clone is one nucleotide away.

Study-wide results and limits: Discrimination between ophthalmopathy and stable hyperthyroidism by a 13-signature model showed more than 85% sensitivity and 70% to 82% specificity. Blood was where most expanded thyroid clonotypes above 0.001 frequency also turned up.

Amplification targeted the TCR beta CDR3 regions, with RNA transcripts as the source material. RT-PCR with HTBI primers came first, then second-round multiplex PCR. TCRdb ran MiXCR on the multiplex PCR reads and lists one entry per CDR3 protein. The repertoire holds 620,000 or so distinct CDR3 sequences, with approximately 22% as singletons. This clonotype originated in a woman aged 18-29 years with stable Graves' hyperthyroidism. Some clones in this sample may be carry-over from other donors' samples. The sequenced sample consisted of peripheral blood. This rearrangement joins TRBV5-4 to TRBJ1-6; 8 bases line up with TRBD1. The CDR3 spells CASSQTGGISHLHF. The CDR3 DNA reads TGTGCCAGCAGCCAAACAGGGGGGATTTCACACCTCCACTTT.